Below, 18 T cell receptor beta chains from the same sample are listed, as sequenced in a study of T cells during gluten challenge in celiac disease. Paired single-cell TRA and TRB sequences were amplified by three nested PCRs with multiplexed primers. TCRdb processed the single-cell sequencing reads anew with MiXCR; each CDR3 protein has one entry. The repertoire has about 600 distinct CDR3 sequences, under 50% of them found once; the top ten carry less than 40%. Lineage-negative, tetramer-binding CD3+ CD4+ cells lacking CD45RA and CD62L but expressing integrin beta7 were gated. The input for sequencing was gluten-specific CD4+ T cells sorted from blood using tetramers, taken at baseline or on day 6, 14 or 28 of gluten challenge (not recorded which). These receptors all stem from a female donor with celiac disease.

A word on this clonotype: Its ends do not fully match the called genes, so a read error is possible. This chain uses TRBV7-2 with TRBJ1-5; TRBD1 aligns across 7 bases. This CDR3 has 13 amino acids. The V gene's germline CDR1 is SGHTA and CDR2 FQGNSA. The CDR3 DNA reads TGTGTCAGCAGCTCACCCCAGGGGGGACCGCTTAATTTT. This sequence encodes CVSSSPQGGPLNF.

In its sample, this clonotype was seen once. The chain links TRBV5-1 to TRBJ1-6; D is perhaps TRBD1 (5 bases). Looked up from germline, CDR1 is SGHRS and CDR2 is YFSETQ. This CDR3 is 16 amino acids long. Trimming removed 1 base from V and 7 bases from J, with 15 bases in between. The CDR3 nucleotides are TGCGCCAGCAGCTTGCTCGGACAAGACAACAATTCACCCCTCCACTTT. This gives the protein CASSLLGQDNNSPLHF.

The chain employs TRBV25-1 and TRBJ2-7; weak D call: TRBD1 (6 bases). Germline CDR1 and CDR2: MGHDK and SYGVNS. The CDR3 extends over 12 amino acids. Trimming cost V 8 bases and J 3 bases, with 11 bases left between them. The CDR3 spells CASEGHYYEQYF. The CDR3 bases are TGTGCCAGCGAGGGACACTACTACGAGCAGTACTTC.

V and J are TRBV12-3 or TRBV12-4 and TRBJ2-7, with 15 bases identical to TRBD2. CDR3 length equals 19 residues. V was pared by 6 bases and J by 6 bases, with 18 bases of the junction left unmatched. The CDR3 region is CASRSNRGLAGGTSSEQYF. For the CDR3, the DNA is TGTGCCAGCAGGTCCAACAGGGGACTAGCGGGAGGCACCTCGAGCGAGCAGTACTTC.

The chain has TRBV6-5 and TRBJ2-1; D perhaps matches TRBD1 (5 bases). Between the trimmed V and J ends, which lost 6 bases and 8 bases, there was a span of 14 bases. This CDR3 spans 13 amino acids. CDR1 MNHEY and CDR2 SVGAGI come from the germline V gene. The CDR3 DNA follows: TGTGCCAGCAGGACCCAGGGTTTACATGAGCAGTTCTTC. This encodes CASRTQGLHEQFF.

The rearrangement links TRBV7-9 to TRBJ1-1, with D perhaps TRBD1 (6 bases). CDR1 SEHNR and CDR2 FQNEAQ come from the germline V gene (reference sequence). The CDR3 loop spans 19 amino acids. V shed 5 bases and J shed 3 bases, with 28 bases lying between them. The CDR3 DNA is TGTGCCAGCAGCCCACTAAACTACCCCGGGGGGGCGCCGGACACTGAAGCTTTCTTT. Amino acids: CASSPLNYPGGAPDTEAFF.

In this sample, this clonotype turned up a few times. The V call is TRBV7-3, the J call TRBJ1-6; D gene unclear. Trimming pared 2 bases from V and 7 bases from J, leaving 6 bases between. CDR3 length: 13 amino acids. CDR1 and CDR2 from the germline V gene are SGHTA and FQGTGA. This CDR3 is CASSLEENSPLHF. The CDR3 coding sequence is TGTGCCAGCAGCTTAGAGGAGAATTCACCCCTCCACTTT.

V gene TRBV28 combines with J gene TRBJ1-5; no reliable D call. The CDR3 runs to 12 residues. Looked up from germline, CDR1 is MDHEN and CDR2 is SYDVKM. The V end lost 1 base, the J end lost 5 bases, and 3 bases lay between the germline ends. CDR3 nucleotides: TGTGCCAGCAGTTTATTCCATCAGCCCCAGCATTTT. It is translated as CASSLFHQPQHF. The full variable domain, in which reference TRBV28 and TRBJ1-5 provide the parts outside the CDR3, is DVKVTQSSRYLVKRTGEKVFLECVQDMDHENMFWYRQDPGLGLRLIYFSYDVKMKEKGDIPEGYSVSREKKERFSLILESASTNQTSMYLCASSLFHQPQHFGDGTRLSIL.

The V gene is TRBV20-1, the J gene TRBJ1-1; tentatively, D is TRBD1 (6 bases). V gave up 0 bases and J gave up 5 bases, with 16 bases separating them. The germline CDR1 and CDR2 sequences are DFQATT and SNEGSKA (reference sequence). The CDR3 sequence is 15 residues long. CDR3 region: CSARDIFAGATEAFF. The CDR3 DNA reads as TGCAGTGCTAGAGATATCTTTGCGGGGGCGACTGAAGCTTTCTTT.

This clonotype is deemed large. The chain joins TRBV5-1 to TRBJ2-3; D unresolved. CDR1 and CDR2 (germline): SGHRS, YFSETQ. This CDR3 has 15 residues. Deletions cut 0 bases from V and 2 bases from J, with 10 bases between. As DNA, the CDR3 is TGCGCCAGCAGCTTGGCCCCCTTAGACACAGATACGCAGTATTTT. It is translated as CASSLAPLDTDTQYF.

J is TRBJ1-1 and V is TRBV30; D not resolved. The germline V gene encodes CDR1 GTSNPN and CDR2 SVGIG (reference sequence). This CDR3 is built from 13 residues. With 1 base removed from V and 0 bases from J, the gap between germline ends came to 6 bases. CDR3 bases: TGTGCCTGGAGTGCGGATGTGAACACTGAAGCTTTCTTT. This translates into CAWSADVNTEAFF.

This clonotype showed up just a few times. The chain couples TRBV15 to TRBJ2-6; D not resolved. The ends were cut back, 0 bases at V and 0 bases at J, with 3 bases in the middle. The CDR3 sequence is 15 residues long. Per the germline V gene, CDR1 is LNHNV and CDR2 is YYDKDF (reference sequence). The CDR3: CATSRDNSGANVLTF. CDR3 DNA sequence: TGTGCCACCAGCAGAGACAACTCTGGGGCCAACGTCCTGACTTTC.

V usage is TRBV6-2 or TRBV6-3 and J usage is TRBJ1-5; 8 bases fit TRBD1. With V trimmed by 4 bases and J by 7 bases, 15 bases remained unmatched. The CDR3 has 17 amino acids. The germline gives CDR1 MNHEY, CDR2 SVGEGT. The CDR3 sequence: CASSFYIRQGTEQPQHF. The DNA of the CDR3 is TGTGCCAGCAGTTTCTATATTAGACAGGGGACGGAGCAGCCCCAGCATTTT.

The chain uses TRBV20-1 and TRBJ1-5, with a weak D call TRBD1 (6 bases). CDR1 is DFQATT, CDR2 SNEGSKA, per germline (reference sequence). Trimming took 3 bases from V and 3 from J, leaving 21 bases between them. The CDR3 is 17 residues long. The CDR3 is CSARELSRGSPNQPQHF. CDR3 coding DNA: TGCAGTGCTAGGGAACTTTCCAGGGGTTCCCCCAATCAGCCCCAGCATTTT.

By frequency in the sample, this clonotype is large. This chain links TRBV14 with TRBJ2-2; 11 positions agree with TRBD2. CDR1 and CDR2 from the germline V gene are SGHDN and FVKESK. The CDR3 sequence is 13 residues long. Trimming cost V 5 bases and J 12 bases; bases outside gene matches: 5. CDR3 residues: CASSMIAGGKLFF. DNA of the CDR3: TGTGCCAGCAGCATGATAGCGGGAGGGAAGCTGTTTTTT.

The rearrangement joins TRBV12-3 or TRBV12-4 to TRBJ1-5, with TRBD1 identical over 7 bases. V gave up 5 bases and J gave up 2 bases; unmatched junction bases: 3. CDR3 length equals 14 residues. The CDR3 DNA reads TGTGCCAGCAGTCCCACAGGGGGCAATCAGCCCCAGCATTTT. Translated: CASSPTGGNQPQHF.

A word on this clonotype: The junction does not match germline at one end; this may be a read error. The chain carries TRBV29-1 and TRBJ2-3; D assignment may be TRBD1 or TRBD2 (6 bases each). This CDR3 has 14 residues. Germline-derived CDR1 and CDR2 are SQVTM and ANQGSEA. CDR3 nucleotide sequence: TGCAGCGTTGACAAGGGGGGCGACACAGATACACAGTATTTT. Translating it yields CSVDKGGDTDTQYF.

This clonotype was detected only a few times. The J gene is TRBJ2-3, the V gene TRBV5-4; 10 bases match TRBD2. The CDR3 consists of 16 residues. CDR1 and CDR2 (germline): SGHNT, YYREEE (reference sequence). V was pared by 4 bases and J by 0 bases, with 5 bases of the junction left unmatched. In DNA, the CDR3 is TGTGCCAGCAGCGCGAGCGGGAGGGCGAGCACAGATACGCAGTATTTT. Encoded protein: CASSASGRASTDTQYF.